The present TCR beta chain was sequenced within a study of identifying expanded T cells in peripheral blood. Notes on this clone: Its antigen is undetermined.

V was pared by 0 bases and J by 2 bases, with 14 bases between. CDR1 MNHNS and CDR2 SASEGT come from the germline V gene. There are 16 residues in the CDR3. General study points: Differentially abundant clones: approximately 1.3 between replicates, approximately 16 at roughly 13 days, 18 to 20 at four.

Clones were sequenced by immunoSEQ multiplex PCR, and TCRdb holds only the in-frame ones, with some missing. This table has 95,000 to 100,000 clones, around 90% appearing once. During the collection period, no donor immune events like infections were recorded. The receptor was isolated from a person aged 18 to 75 in good health. V usage is TRBV6-1 and J usage is TRBJ2-7; TRBD1 is a possible D gene (6 bases). Sequenced input: blood. The DNA of the CDR3 is TGTGCCAGCAGTGAAGCAGTGGGGGCACCGACCTACGAGCAGTACTTC. Amino acid sequence: CASSEAVGAPTYEQYF.